The following is a T cell receptor (beta chain) sequence with its context. The target of this receptor is not known. Within one base of it there is no much larger clone, and no base qualities were kept. Libraries were made using the immunoSEQ multiplex PCR assay. A mixture of 60 forward primers for TCR Vbeta segments and 13 reverse primers for TCR Jbeta segments was used in the multiplex PCR. Amplification of the CDR3 region of rearranged TCR beta genes was performed with a multiplex PCR assay on genomic DNA. The Illumina HiSeq System was used to sequence the amplified TCR beta libraries as 87-base-pair reads. Per the authors' processing: In a later analysis, tens of millions of unique TCR beta chains were counted across the roughly 670 repertoires, and roughly 11 million of these chains were shared by at least two donors. A nearest-neighbor algorithm error-corrected the raw reads and collapsed the reads into unique sequences, merging closely related sequences to remove PCR and sequencing errors. To assign V, D and J gene segments, CDR3 sequences were aligned to IMGT reference sequences. Each retained sequence needed at least a six-nucleotide match to both a V gene segment and a J gene segment. A rearrangement was called productive if the CDR3 had no stop codons and remained in frame with V and J, and every other rearrangement was called non-productive. Following IMGT convention, CDR3 was defined as the stretch from the second conserved V-encoded cysteine to the conserved J-encoded phenylalanine. Sequences without an unambiguous match to a single V gene segment were excluded from the earlier analysis of 500 to 700 of the donors. An earlier analysis of several hundred of the donors called V segments functional above 56.7% productive rearrangements and segregating when the between-donor standard deviation exceeded 5%. A statistical classification framework was built for diagnosing cytomegalovirus status from the catalog of TCR beta chain sequences. V and J gene assignment, in a later analysis, came from comparing TCR nucleotide sequences with IMGT/GENE-DB human TR gene sequences. A later analysis assigned CDR3 sequences and most-parsimonious VDJ recombination scenarios with the TCRdist pipeline. In a later analysis, each TCR beta chain was defined by its CDR3 amino acid sequence together with its V-gene family, and reads without a unique V-gene family were excluded. In a later analysis, around 600 highly shared, low-generation-probability nucleotide sequences were removed to address suspected cross-contamination and a sequencing artifact. In a later analysis, a clonal expansion index was calculated for each public chain from normalized within-repertoire ranks of inferred template counts. Generation probabilities in a later analysis came from a VDJ recombination model fitted to out-of-frame rearrangements, and those results were checked against IGoR. In a later analysis, hypergeometric tests were used to score TCR-TCR, TCR-HLA and TCR-CMV co-occurrence, with a repertoire-size bias correction applied to TCR pairs. To estimate false discovery rates, a later analysis permuted the HLA or CMV assignments 20 times. In a later analysis, co-occurring TCRs were grouped using DBSCAN, and TCRdist sequence similarity was added for clustering within HLA-allele-positive subsets. For co-occurrence clustering, repertoires with fewer than 30,000 or more than 120,000 public chains were excluded, along with four or five repertoires with anomalous nucleotide sharing. TCRdb mirrors the immuneACCESS table, restricted to in-frame sequences. Some clones are absent from its copies; in checked studies, under half trace to an unresolved V gene, and the reason for the others is unknown. V, J and clone size were drawn from that table, and D and trimming were deduced from the DNA. This sample comprises some 98,000 clones, about four fifths of them detected only once. The ten largest clonotypes hold 3.7% of the sample.

In total, roughly 670 healthy bone marrow donors made up the cohort. At the time of sampling, every cohort member was nominally healthy, though immune exposures that went unrecorded were likely present. The donor tested CMV seropositive, placing the donor among the roughly 270 seropositive members of the cohort. Each donor provided a peripheral blood sample, and peripheral blood mononuclear cells were used for TCR beta sequencing. The Qiagen DNeasy Blood Extraction Kit was used to extract genomic DNA from the blood cell samples. These data come from a study of cytomegalovirus exposure and HLA in healthy donors (dated by TCRdb to 2017 to 2019). Some background on the complete study: According to an earlier analysis of around 600 of the donors, some 180 million T cells yielded over 100 million unique TCR beta sequences and 276 Gb of sequence data. To predict cytomegalovirus infection status, the study combined high-throughput TCR immunosequencing, statistical association of individual TCRs with disease status, and machine learning. Genome-wide SNP genotypes for about 55% of the 666 donors were used in a later genetic analysis, which treated that subset as a discovery cohort. Rather than drawing on any new phenotypic data, the later analysis identified candidate immune exposures from TCR beta sequences and the way those sequences occurred across donors. A later analysis re-analyzed previously published TCR beta repertoires from roughly 690 donors and added high-resolution HLA genotyping to study TCR occurrence patterns. A handful of DR-DQ haplotypes were treated as single units for association and clustering because of strong linkage in the cohort. Typing coverage differed by locus: A, B, C, DRB1 and DQB1 were typed in about 620-640 donors, DQA1 in approximately 520, DPA1 in nearly 610, and DPB1 in 400 to 480. Donor age, sex, ethnicity and CMV serostatus were compiled together with the repertoire data. On average, around 200,000 unique TCR beta nucleotide sequences were sequenced per donor among 300 to 500 genotyped donors of the cohort, with approximately 18% of those sequences being non-productive. About 310 gigabases of sequencing data and roughly 90 million unique TCR sequences were included in an early release covering around 600 HLA-typed donors. Along with the approximately 600-subject first cohort, a separate validation cohort of over 90 different subjects was used. The aim of the study was to test whether cataloging public T cell receptors could identify signatures of past pathogen exposure. To decide whether each TCR beta V gene segment behaved as functional or pseudogenic, an earlier analysis of approximately 590 of the donors relied on high-throughput TCR beta sequencing. All discovery cohort repertoires had been generated on a single sequencing platform. Class I and class II HLA loci were covered by the typing at four-digit resolution. The study used immunosequencing to profile the T cell repertoires of 666 subjects and linked those repertoires to cytomegalovirus serostatus. Among the roughly 400 genotyped donors, around 81% belonged to the genetic ancestry cluster associated with self-reported Caucasian donors. What the work shows at the level of the full study, not this receptor alone: A later analysis reported that several top co-occurrence clusters appeared linked to parvovirus B19, influenza, CMV and Epstein-Barr virus. The classifier was reported to diagnose cytomegalovirus status with high specificity and sensitivity in both the original and validation cohorts. A later analysis associated about 17,000 TCR beta sequences with specific HLA alleles at a false discovery rate of 0.05. Only TCR beta chains were sequenced in this cohort, and the absence of alpha or paired-chain data limited detectable features. For the cohort, immune exposure information was limited to CMV serostatus. In a later genetic analysis, fewer N-insertions in productive TCRs were reported among donors in an Asian-associated ancestry cluster than the roughly 710-donor mean. The study listed 150 to 200 TCR beta chains as associated with cytomegalovirus. Across donors, most TCR sequences were observed very rarely, whereas some public TCRs were present in many individuals. Linkage disequilibrium might explain the correlated functional status among segregating V segments, but an unknown experimental factor could not be ruled out. Compared with equally common non-associated chains, HLA-associated TCR beta chains in a later analysis were more clonally expanded and had lower generation probabilities. According to a later analysis, most CMV-associated TCR beta chains appeared to be HLA-restricted, and the HLA associations seemed to be driven largely by CMV exposure. The earlier analysis of approximately 560 of the donors excluded around 17 rarely observed V segments, including chromosome 9 orphons, because counts were too low. Some IMGT-functional V segments, including TRBV6-2 and TRBV6-3, could not be told apart with the 87-base-pair reads, so those segments were excluded. In a later analysis, the rate of TCR association differed among HLA loci, with DRB1 alleles having the most associated TCRs and HLA-C alleles having the fewest. The presence/absence analyses assumed that sequencing depth was roughly uniform across donors, and that assumption may not be true. Because some donors lacked HLA typing at each locus, the association tests relied only on the typed subset. In vitro tests confirmed that a few of the cytomegalovirus-associated TCR beta chains recognize cytomegalovirus antigens. An association between a missense DCLRE1C variant and V-gene and J-gene trimming of TCR beta chains was found in a later genetic analysis and replicated in an independent cohort. The authors suggested that the approach could potentially be generalized to other disease states and immunological phenotypes. In an earlier analysis of about 600 of the donors, most TCR beta V segments appeared in productive rearrangements about 90% or about 30% of the time, broadly matching IMGT annotations. A further reported finding was that TCR beta sequences accurately predicted the HLA-A and HLA-B alleles for most subjects in the first cohort. A cluster of highly shared sequence variants was judged likely to represent a technical artifact of the sequencing pipeline. When HLA alleles, especially DR and DQ, strongly co-occurred, TCR associations were difficult to assign to individual alleles.

The CDR1 and CDR2 encoded by the germline V gene are SGHRS and YFSETQ. From the cysteine up to the phenylalanine, the CDR3 has a length of 16 residues. Only the CDR3 DNA stays, 48 bases, in frame from base 1. At the junction V is shortened by 0 bases and J by 3 bases; bases outside the gene matches: 4. The V and J genes are TRBV5-1 and TRBJ1-1, and 11 junctional nucleotides match TRBD1. This sequence was found in a female donor in good health and CMV-seropositive. The sequencing input was PBMCs. The CDR3 here reads CASSLGTGGLYTEAFF. The sequenced DNA is TGCGCCAGCAGCTTGGGGACAGGGGGCTTGTACACTGAAGCTTTCTTT.